The 7 T cell receptor beta chains in this list originate from one sample, sequenced in a study of shared clonotypes between healthy human individuals (TCRdb year 2020). Receptor amplification or capture employed the immunoSEQ multiplex PCR assay. This immuneACCESS table, as held by TCRdb, lists in-frame sequences with V and J called but not all clones. Of the missing ones, under half trace to an unresolved V gene in checked studies; the others have no known cause. The table for this sample lists 450,000 to 600,000 clones; 79% of them were counted only once. The ten most abundant clones make up over 10% of the sample. Sequencing was performed on PBMCs. The receptors shown here come from a woman aged 40 to 49 in good health. Some clones in this sample may be carry-over from other donors' samples.

This chain joins TRBV6-6 and TRBJ1-1; a weak D match, TRBD1 (6 bases). CDR3 length: 14 amino acids. Trimming cost V 5 bases and J 1 base, with 11 bases left between them. In germline, CDR1 is MNHNY, CDR2 SVGAGI (reference sequence). The CDR3 nucleotides are TGTGCCAGCAGTGACATACAGGGGAACACTGAAGCTTTCTTT. It specifies CASSDIQGNTEAFF.

V usage is TRBV18 and J usage is TRBJ1-1; no firm D call. Germline V gene data show CDR1 as KGHSH and CDR2 as LQKENI. The CDR3 has 17 amino acids. V was shortened by 0 bases and J by 0 bases, with 14 bases between the two germline ends. CDR3 nucleotides: TGTGCCAGCTCACCACCAAACCGGGGTGGGATGAACACTGAAGCTTTCTTT. This codes for CASSPPNRGGMNTEAFF.

The rearrangement joins TRBV19 to TRBJ1-5; D remains unclear. Trimming took 8 bases from V and 2 from J, leaving 10 bases between them. This CDR3 has 13 amino acids. Germline CDR1 LNHDA, CDR2 SQIVND (reference sequence). CDR3 in amino acids: CASGSRGNQPQHF. DNA for the CDR3: TGTGCCAGTGGGAGCCGGGGCAATCAGCCCCAGCATTTT.

The chain joins TRBV7-8 to TRBJ2-7; TRBD2 might be the D (5 bases). Trimming took off 5 bases at V and 0 bases at J, with 17 bases between the two ends. This CDR3 has 16 amino acids. Germline CDR1 is SGHVS and CDR2 is FQNEAQ. CDR3 bases: TGTGCCAGCAGCCCGACGAGGGCAGCTAGCTCCTACGAGCAGTACTTC. Its protein is CASSPTRAASSYEQYF.

This clone was found once. The same CDR3 arises from other DNA sequences in this sample as well. This chain connects TRBV28 to TRBJ1-2, with D possibly TRBD1 on 5 matching bases. Trimming left V 2 bases short and J 4 bases short, with 8 bases between. The CDR3 sequence is 13 residues long. Germline values: CDR1 MDHEN, CDR2 SYDVKM. DNA for the CDR3: TGTGCCAGCAGTTTAGGCGGGGCCTATGGCTACACCTTC. Translated, it gives CASSLGGAYGYTF.

At least ten counts were recorded for this clone. This CDR3 is CASSLDGEAYNEQFF. The DNA of the CDR3 is TGTGCCAGCAGCTTGGACGGGGAAGCCTACAATGAGCAGTTCTTC. The V call is TRBV5-4, the J call TRBJ2-1; possibly TRBD2 for D (5 bases). V lost 0 bases and J 2 bases, leaving 9 bases between the germline ends. Germline V CDR1 and CDR2: SGHNT, YYREEE (reference sequence). The CDR3 has 15 amino acids.

The chain combines TRBV27 with TRBJ1-1, with 11 bases that match TRBD1. J gave up 4 bases and V 6 bases, and 4 bases lay outside the gene matches. This CDR3 is 14 amino acids long. Looked up from germline, CDR1 is MNHEY and CDR2 is SMNVEV (reference sequence). CDR3 residues: CASSGTGGITEAFF. The CDR3 DNA sequence: TGTGCCAGCAGCGGGACAGGGGGAATCACTGAAGCTTTCTTT.